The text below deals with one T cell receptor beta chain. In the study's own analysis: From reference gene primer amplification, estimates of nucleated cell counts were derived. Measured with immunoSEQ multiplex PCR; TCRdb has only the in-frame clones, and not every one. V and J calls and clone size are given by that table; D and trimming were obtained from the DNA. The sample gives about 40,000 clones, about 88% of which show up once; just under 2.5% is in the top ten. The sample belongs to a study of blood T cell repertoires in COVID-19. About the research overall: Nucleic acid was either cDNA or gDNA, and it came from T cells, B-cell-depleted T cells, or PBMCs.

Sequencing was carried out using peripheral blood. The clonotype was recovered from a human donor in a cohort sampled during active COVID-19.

This chain's CDR3 is CASSQQVSTDTQYF. In DNA, the CDR3 is TGTGCCAGCAGCCAACAGGTCAGCACAGATACGCAGTATTTT. The V gene is TRBV14, the J gene TRBJ2-3; no clear D gene. Germline V lookup: CDR1 SGHDN, CDR2 FVKESK. V lost 2 bases to trimming and J lost 0 bases, with 6 bases between them. CDR3 length: 14 amino acids.